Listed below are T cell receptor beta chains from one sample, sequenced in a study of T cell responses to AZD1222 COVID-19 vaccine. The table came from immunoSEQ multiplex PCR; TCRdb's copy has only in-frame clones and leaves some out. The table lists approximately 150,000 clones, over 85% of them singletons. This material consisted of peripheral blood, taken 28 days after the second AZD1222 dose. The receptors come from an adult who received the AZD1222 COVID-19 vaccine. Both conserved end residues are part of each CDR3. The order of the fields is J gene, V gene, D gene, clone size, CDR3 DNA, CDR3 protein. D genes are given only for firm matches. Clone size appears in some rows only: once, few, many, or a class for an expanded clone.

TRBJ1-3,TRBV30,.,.,TGTGCCTGGAGGGAGACAGGAGCTGGAAACACCATATATTTT,CAWRETGAGNTIYF
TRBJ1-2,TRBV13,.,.,TGTGCCAGCTCCAGAGCTAACTATGGCTACACCTTC,CASSRANYGYTF
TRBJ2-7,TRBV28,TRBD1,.,TGTGCCAGCAGTTCGATCGGACAGGGCTCCTACGAGCAGTACTTC,CASSSIGQGSYEQYF
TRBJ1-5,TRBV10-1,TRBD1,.,TGCGCCAGCAGTGAGGACAGGGGCAATCAGCCCCAGCATTTT,CASSEDRGNQPQHF
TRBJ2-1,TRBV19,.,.,TGTGCCAGTAGTTTACGGACTCGTTTGTACAATGAGCAGTTCTTC,CASSLRTRLYNEQFF
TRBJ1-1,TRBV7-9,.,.,TGTGCCAGCAGCACCTACAGGCGACTGAACACTGAAGCTTTCTTT,CASSTYRRLNTEAFF
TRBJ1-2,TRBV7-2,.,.,TGTGCCAGCAGCTTAGCGACCGGGACTCTCCGTGGCTACACCTTC,CASSLATGTLRGYTF
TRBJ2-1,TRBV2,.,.,TGTGCCAGCAGTGGGGTAGGGGGAGGGTACAATGAGCAGTTCTTC,CASSGVGGGYNEQFF
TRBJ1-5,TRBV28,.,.,TGTGCCAGCAGTTTATTTAACCGGGACCCTACCTTGAGCAATCAGCCCCAGCATTTT,CASSLFNRDPTLSNQPQHF
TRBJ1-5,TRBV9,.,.,TGTGCCAGCAGCCCCGGCACAGGGAGGCGCCAGCCCCAGCATTTT,CASSPGTGRRQPQHF
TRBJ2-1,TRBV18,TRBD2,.,TGTGCCAGCTCACCGGGACTAGCGGTCTCCTACAATGAGCAGTTCTTC,CASSPGLAVSYNEQFF
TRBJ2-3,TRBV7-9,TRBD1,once,TGTGCCAGCATCAGTAAGGGGGCATTAGGGACAGATACGCAGTATTTT,CASISKGALGTDTQYF
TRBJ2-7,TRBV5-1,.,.,TGCGCCAGCAGCTTGGGGTATTACGAGCAGTACTTC,CASSLGYYEQYF
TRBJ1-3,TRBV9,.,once,TGTGCCAGCAGCGTAGGTACGGGAGGATCTGGAAACACCATATATTTT,CASSVGTGGSGNTIYF
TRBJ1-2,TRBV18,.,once,TGTGCCAGCTCACCACCTCCCCCCTATGGCTACACCTTC,CASSPPPPYGYTF
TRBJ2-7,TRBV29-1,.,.,TGCAGCGTTGAAGGGAGGGGTATACAAATCCGCGAGCAGTACTTC,CSVEGRGIQIREQYF
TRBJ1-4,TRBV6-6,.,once,TGTGCCAGCAGTTACGGGACTTGGGAAAAACTGTTTTTT,CASSYGTWEKLFF
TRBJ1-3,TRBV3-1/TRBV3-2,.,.,TGTGCCAGCAGCCAACCCGCGGCGGGAAACACCATATATTTT,CASSQPAAGNTIYF
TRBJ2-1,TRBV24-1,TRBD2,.,TGTGCCACCAGTGACCCGACTAGCGGACCGGGGGGTGAGCAGTTCTTC,CATSDPTSGPGGEQFF
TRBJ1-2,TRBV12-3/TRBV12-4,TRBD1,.,TGTGCCAGCAGTTCGACAGGGTTGAACGGCTACACCTTC,CASSSTGLNGYTF
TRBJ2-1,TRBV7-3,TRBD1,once,TGTGCCAGCAGCAGATGGGACAGTTCCTACAATGAGCAGTTCTTC,CASSRWDSSYNEQFF
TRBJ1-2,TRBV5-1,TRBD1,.,TGCGCCAGCAGCTTTACAGGGGGCGCGGGCTATGGCTACACCTTC,CASSFTGGAGYGYTF
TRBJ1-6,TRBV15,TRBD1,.,TGTGCCACCAGCAGAGACAGGGGGAATTCACCCCTCCACTTT,CATSRDRGNSPLHF
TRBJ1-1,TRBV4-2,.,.,TGTGCCAGCAGCTCGGACCGAGGTAATCAAGCTTTCTTT,CASSSDRGNQAFF
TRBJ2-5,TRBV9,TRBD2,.,TGTGCCAGCAGCGCTCTAGCGGGGGAGGGAGAGACCCAGTACTTC,CASSALAGEGETQYF
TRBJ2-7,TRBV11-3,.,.,TGTGCCAGCAGCCGACAGGTCTCCTACGAGCAGTACTTC,CASSRQVSYEQYF
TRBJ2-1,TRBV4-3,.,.,TGCGCCAGCAGCCAAGGCAAACCCGCCCCAAGGGGTGAGCAGTTCTTC,CASSQGKPAPRGEQFF
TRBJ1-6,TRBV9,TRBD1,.,TGTGCCAGCAGCCCCCAGGGGGGGAGCTATAATTCACCCCTCCACTTT,CASSPQGGSYNSPLHF
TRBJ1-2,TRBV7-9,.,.,TGTGCCAGCAGCTTACCCGGGGTTGAGTATGGCTACACCTTC,CASSLPGVEYGYTF
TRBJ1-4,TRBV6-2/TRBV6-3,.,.,TGTGCCAGCAGCCTCCGGGACGGGCGGGAAAAACTGTTTTTT,CASSLRDGREKLFF
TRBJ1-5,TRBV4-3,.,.,TGCGCCAGCAGCCCGGGGAGGGGCGGCAATCAGCCCCAGCATTTT,CASSPGRGGNQPQHF
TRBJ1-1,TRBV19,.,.,TGTGCCAGTAGTATATCCCAGGCCCAGAACACTGAAGCTTTCTTT,CASSISQAQNTEAFF
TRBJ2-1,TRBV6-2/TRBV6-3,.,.,TGTGCCAGCAGTTATACAATAAATGAGCAGTTCTTC,CASSYTINEQFF
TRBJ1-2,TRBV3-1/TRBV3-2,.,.,TGTGCCAGCAGCCAACACGCTGACTATGGCTACACCTTC,CASSQHADYGYTF
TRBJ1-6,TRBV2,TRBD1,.,TGTGCCAGCAGTGATAGCCGGGACAGTAGTTATTCACCCCTCCACTTT,CASSDSRDSSYSPLHF
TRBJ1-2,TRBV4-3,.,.,TGCGCCAGCAGCCAAGAGACGGGTACGGGTGGCTACACCTTC,CASSQETGTGGYTF
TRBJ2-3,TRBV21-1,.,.,TGTGCCAGCAGCAAAGGGGGGTCAGATACGCAGTATTTT,CASSKGGSDTQYF
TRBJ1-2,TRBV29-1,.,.,TGCAGCGTTGATGTATCCCACGTCGGCTACACCTTC,CSVDVSHVGYTF